A single sample gave rise to the 22 T cell receptor beta chains below, sequenced in a study of cytomegalovirus exposure and HLA in healthy donors. PCR involved 60 Vbeta and 13 Jbeta primers. The method was immunoSEQ multiplex PCR; TCRdb's version includes in-frame clones alone and lacks a portion of them. Here the sample spans about 190,000 clones, roughly 75% being singletons. The sample taken for sequencing was PBMCs. These receptors came from a man aged 25 to 45 in good health and CMV-seropositive.

The chain employs TRBV6-6 and TRBJ2-1; TRBD1 is a possible D gene (5 bases). Per the germline V gene, CDR1 is MNHNY and CDR2 is SVGAGI (reference sequence). The CDR3 totals 16 residues. V lost 0 bases to trimming and J lost 3 bases, with 12 bases between them. The CDR3 region has the DNA TGTGCCAGCAGTTACTCGAAGGGCGGACACTACAATGAGCAGTTCTTC. Encoded protein: CASSYSKGGHYNEQFF.

This chain uses TRBV5-6 with TRBJ1-1; D ambiguous. Germline values: CDR1 SGHDT, CDR2 YYEEEE. V was trimmed by 1 base and J by 5 bases, leaving 15 bases between them. This CDR3 comprises 15 residues. CDR3 DNA sequence: TGTGCCAGCAGCTTGTCGATGGTCGTAGCGACTGAAGCTTTCTTT. Translation: CASSLSMVVATEAFF.

V gene TRBV7-2 combines with J gene TRBJ1-5; D is uncertain. V lost 3 bases and J 6 bases, leaving 15 bases between the germline ends. This CDR3 comprises 15 residues. Germline V lookup: CDR1 SGHTA, CDR2 FQGNSA. The CDR3 bases are TGTGCCAGCAGCTTCCTGTCCATATCGGGTCAGCCCCAGCATTTT. As protein: CASSFLSISGQPQHF. The full variable domain, its missing parts supplied by reference TRBV7-2 and TRBJ1-5, is GAGVSQSPSNKVTEKGKDVELRCDPISGHTALYWYRQSLGQGLEFLIYFQGNSAPDKSGLPSDRFSAERTGGSVSTLTIQRTQQEDSAVYLCASSFLSISGQPQHFGDGTRLSIL.

The genes are TRBV7-9 and TRBJ2-3; no firm D call. Trimming pared 1 base from V and 3 bases from J, leaving 8 bases between. Germline V gene sequence: CDR1 SEHNR, CDR2 FQNEAQ (reference sequence). CDR3 length equals 14 residues. In DNA form, the CDR3 reads TGTGCCAGCAGCTTAGGGCAGAGGACAGATACGCAGTATTTT. It specifies CASSLGQRTDTQYF. Together with reference TRBV7-9 and TRBJ2-3, the CDR3 gives the full variable domain: DTGVSQNPRHKITKRGQNVTFRCDPISEHNRLYWYRQTLGQGPEFLTYFQNEAQLEKSRLLSDRFSAERPKGSFSTLEIQRTEQGDSAMYLCASSLGQRTDTQYFGPGTRLTVL.

The V call is TRBV28, the J call TRBJ1-4, with 9 positions matching TRBD1. Germline values: CDR1 MDHEN, CDR2 SYDVKM. The length of the CDR3 is 15 residues. V was clipped by 5 bases and J by 4 bases; unmatched bases: 5. The CDR3 spells CASSPSTGGNEKLFF. DNA of the CDR3: TGTGCCAGCAGTCCATCGACAGGGGGTAATGAAAAACTGTTTTTT.

The chain combines TRBV5-1 with TRBJ2-3; 11 nucleotides match TRBD2. The CDR3 runs 16 residues. Trimming removed 5 bases from V and 5 bases from J; junction bases left unmatched: 10. The V gene's germline CDR1 is SGHRS and CDR2 YFSETQ. CDR3 in amino acids: CASRQSSGGAGDTQYF. The CDR3 DNA follows: TGCGCCAGCAGACAGAGTAGCGGGGGGGCTGGAGATACGCAGTATTTT. Using reference TRBV5-1 and TRBJ2-3 for the parts outside the CDR3, the full variable domain is KAGVTQTPRYLIKTRGQQVTLSCSPISGHRSVSWYQQTPGQGLQFLFEYFSETQRNKGNFPGRFSGRQFSNSRSEMNVSTLELGDSALYLCASRQSSGGAGDTQYFGPGTRLTVL.

This clone was found a few times. The chain has TRBV7-2 and TRBJ1-1; 8 nucleotides match TRBD1. The junction had 1 base not matched to a gene; V was cut back by 0 bases and J by 1 base. Germline V gene lookup returns CDR1 SGHTA and CDR2 FQGNSA. The CDR3 loop spans 15 amino acids. CDR3 residues: CASSLAGTGNTEAFF. For the CDR3, the DNA is TGTGCCAGCAGCTTAGCAGGGACAGGGAACACTGAAGCTTTCTTT.

The V and J genes are TRBV9 and TRBJ1-1; D possibly corresponds to TRBD1 (5 bases). This CDR3 region has 14 residues. The V gene's germline CDR1 is SGDLS and CDR2 YYNGEE. V was cut by 4 bases and J by 1 base, with 11 bases left in between. CDR3 region: CASSTGVQNTEAFF. The CDR3 DNA reads TGTGCCAGCAGCACAGGAGTCCAGAACACTGAAGCTTTCTTT.

This rearrangement joins TRBV6-6 to TRBJ2-7, with 9 bases matching TRBD2. This CDR3 has 14 residues. V lost 10 bases, J lost 3 bases, and 10 bases stayed unmatched. CDR1 is MNHNY and CDR2 is SVGAGI in the germline V gene (reference sequence). The CDR3 DNA reads as TGTGCCACGTCACTAGCGGGTGCGGACTACGAGCAGTACTTC. It yields the protein CATSLAGADYEQYF.

The rearrangement joins TRBV5-1 to TRBJ1-1, with unresolved D. V was trimmed by 4 bases and J by 5 bases, leaving 6 bases between them. CDR1 SGHRS and CDR2 YFSETQ come from the germline V gene. This CDR3 region has 11 residues. The CDR3 spells CASSGGTEAFF. The CDR3 DNA sequence: TGCGCCAGCAGCGGCGGGACTGAAGCTTTCTTT.

This clone was counted only a few times. This chain uses TRBV6-5 with TRBJ1-6, with 8 bases that match TRBD1. Germline V gene sequence: CDR1 MNHEY, CDR2 SVGAGI. The CDR3 loop spans 14 amino acids. V lost 6 bases to trimming and J lost 6 bases; unmatched junction nucleotides: 4. Here the CDR3 reads CASRDREANSPLHF. In DNA form, the CDR3 reads TGTGCCAGCAGGGACAGGGAAGCTAATTCACCCCTCCACTTT.

J is TRBJ2-3 and V is TRBV6-5; 8 bases fit TRBD2. Germline-derived CDR1 and CDR2 are MNHEY and SVGAGI. CDR3 length: 15 amino acids. Unmatched junction bases numbered 9, after V lost 6 bases and J lost 4 bases. DNA for the CDR3: TGTGCCAGCAGCCTACGTAGCGGGGTATCAGATACGCAGTATTTT. This encodes CASSLRSGVSDTQYF.

The V gene is TRBV19, the J gene TRBJ2-5; D is unclear. Germline V lookup: CDR1 LNHDA, CDR2 SQIVND (reference sequence). The CDR3 is 13 amino acids. The V end lost 5 bases, the J end lost 1 base, and 8 bases lay between the germline ends. The CDR3 nucleotides read TGTGCCAGTAGTCAGAGGCCCCAAGAGACCCAGTACTTC. The encoded protein is CASSQRPQETQYF.

This rearrangement joins TRBV29-1 to TRBJ2-2, with a tentative D call TRBD2 (5 bases). The germline V gene encodes CDR1 SQVTM and CDR2 ANQGSEA. CDR3 size: 13 residues. Trimming took 8 bases from V and 5 from J, leaving 15 bases between them. CDR3 protein: CSTRVRETGELFF. DNA of the CDR3: TGCAGCACAAGGGTGAGGGAAACCGGGGAGCTGTTTTTT.

The table lists this clone with a count of one. The CDR3 spells CASSRQGADHTGELFF. For the CDR3, the DNA is TGTGCCAGCAGCCGACAGGGGGCCGATCACACCGGGGAGCTGTTTTTT. The chain recombines TRBV11-2 with TRBJ2-2; 10 bases fit TRBD1. Germline trimming cut 5 bases from V and 3 bases from J; bases unmatched to any gene: 6. The CDR3 runs to 16 residues. Germline V gene lookup returns CDR1 SGHAT and CDR2 FQNNGV.

This chain's CDR3 is CASSQDRLGTDTQYF. The CDR3 DNA sequence: TGCGCCAGCAGCCAAGATAGGCTAGGTACAGATACGCAGTATTTT. The chain recombines TRBV4-3 with TRBJ2-3; D is undetermined. The CDR3 runs to 15 residues. V was trimmed by 0 bases and J by 3 bases, leaving 10 bases between them. Germline V lookup: CDR1 LGHNA, CDR2 YSLEER.

The V gene is TRBV19, the J gene TRBJ1-1, with 7 bases fitting TRBD1. V was clipped by 5 bases and J by 7 bases; unmatched bases: 10. The CDR3 loop spans 14 amino acids. Germline V lookup: CDR1 LNHDA, CDR2 SQIVND (reference sequence). The CDR3 nucleotides are TGTGCCAGTAGTGGGATCCCTTGGGACAGTGAAGCTTTCTTT. Amino acid sequence: CASSGIPWDSEAFF.

The V and J genes are TRBV7-8 and TRBJ2-5; 11 bases align to TRBD1. The CDR3 loop spans 15 amino acids. J gave up 2 bases and V 3 bases, and 2 bases lay outside the gene matches. CDR1 and CDR2 from the germline V gene are SGHVS and FQNEAQ. CDR3 residues: CASSFRDRGQETQYF. Written as DNA, the CDR3 is TGTGCCAGCAGCTTCCGGGACAGGGGGCAAGAGACCCAGTACTTC. Combining the CDR3 with reference TRBV7-8 and TRBJ2-5 gives the whole variable domain GAGVSQSPRYKVAKRGQDVALRCDPISGHVSLFWYQQALGQGPEFLTYFQNEAQLDKSGLPSDRFFAERPEGSVSTLKIQRTQQEDSAVYLCASSFRDRGQETQYFGPGTRLLVL.

The chain combines TRBV18 with TRBJ2-7; 7 bases map to TRBD1. The CDR3 has 13 amino acids. V was pared by 6 bases and J by 1 base, with 3 bases of the junction left unmatched. Germline V gene data show CDR1 as KGHSH and CDR2 as LQKENI. CDR3: CASSLTGSYEQYF. CDR3 bases: TGTGCCAGCTCCTTGACAGGGTCCTACGAGCAGTACTTC.

This clone came up a few times. The gene calls are TRBV7-9 and TRBJ2-1, with a tentative D call TRBD1 (6 bases). The CDR3 length is 17 residues. V gave up 2 bases and J gave up 2 bases, with 16 bases separating them. In germline, CDR1 is SEHNR, CDR2 FQNEAQ (reference sequence). The CDR3 is CASSLYSQGIAYNEQFF. CDR3 DNA sequence: TGTGCCAGCAGCTTATACAGTCAGGGGATAGCCTACAATGAGCAGTTCTTC.

This clone appeared once. The chain is built from TRBV7-2 and TRBJ1-1, with TRBD1 matching over 8 bases. CDR1 and CDR2 (germline): SGHTA, FQGNSA. Unmatched junction bases numbered 2, after V lost 8 bases and J lost 0 bases. The CDR3 spans 13 residues. The chain's CDR3 is CASGQGMNTEAFF. CDR3 bases: TGTGCCAGCGGACAGGGAATGAACACTGAAGCTTTCTTT.

The V and J genes are TRBV11-2 and TRBJ2-7, with 8 bases matching TRBD1. Per germline, CDR1 SGHAT and CDR2 FQNNGV. Trimming took 2 bases from V and 2 from J; bases not matched to a gene: 11. This CDR3 region has 17 residues. CDR3 amino acids: CASSLLSSGQGPYEQYF. The CDR3 nucleotides read TGTGCCAGCAGCTTACTCTCCTCCGGACAGGGACCCTACGAGCAGTACTTC.